These 2 T cell receptor beta chains were all obtained from the same sample, sequenced in a study of shared clonotypes between healthy human individuals. Libraries were prepared by immunoSEQ multiplex PCR; TCRdb keeps only in-frame clonotypes and omits some of them. The table shows some 2.3 million clones, with approximately 93% occurring only once. Sample: naive CD4+ T cells from PBMCs. The subset was: CD45RA+ positively selected. Every receptor here comes from a man in his late teens or twenties in good health. Some clones in this sample may be carry-over from other donors' samples.

The chain carries TRBV28 and TRBJ2-7; 8 positions match TRBD1. Germline CDR1 and CDR2: MDHEN and SYDVKM. The junction had 2 bases not matched to a gene; V was cut back by 6 bases and J by 4 bases. The CDR3 sequence is 12 residues long. CDR3 in DNA: TGTGCCAGCAGAGGACAGGGATACGAGCAGTACTTC. Amino acids: CASRGQGYEQYF.

The V call is TRBV7-6, the J call TRBJ1-1; D remains unclear. Trimming took 3 bases from V and 0 from J, leaving 8 bases between them. Germline loops: CDR1 SGHVS, CDR2 FNYEAQ. This CDR3 is built from 14 residues. CDR3 amino acids: CASSLSRLNTEAFF. The CDR3 nucleotides read TGTGCCAGCAGCTTGTCCAGACTGAACACTGAAGCTTTCTTT.